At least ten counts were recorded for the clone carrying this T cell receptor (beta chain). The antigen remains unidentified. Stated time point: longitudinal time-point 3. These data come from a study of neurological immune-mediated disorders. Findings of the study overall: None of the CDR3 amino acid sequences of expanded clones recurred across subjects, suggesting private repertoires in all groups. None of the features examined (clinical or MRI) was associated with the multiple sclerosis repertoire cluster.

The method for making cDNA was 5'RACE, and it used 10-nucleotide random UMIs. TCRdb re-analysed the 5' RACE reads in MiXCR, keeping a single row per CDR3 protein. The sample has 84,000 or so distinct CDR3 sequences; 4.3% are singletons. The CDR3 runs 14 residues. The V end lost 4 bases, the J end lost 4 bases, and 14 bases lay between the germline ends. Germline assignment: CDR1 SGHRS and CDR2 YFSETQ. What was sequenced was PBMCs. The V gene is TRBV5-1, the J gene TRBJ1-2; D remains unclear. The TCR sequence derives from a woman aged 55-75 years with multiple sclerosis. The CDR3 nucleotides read TGCGCCAGCAGCCTACCCGATTCTGCCTATGGCTACACCTTC. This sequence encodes CASSLPDSAYGYTF.